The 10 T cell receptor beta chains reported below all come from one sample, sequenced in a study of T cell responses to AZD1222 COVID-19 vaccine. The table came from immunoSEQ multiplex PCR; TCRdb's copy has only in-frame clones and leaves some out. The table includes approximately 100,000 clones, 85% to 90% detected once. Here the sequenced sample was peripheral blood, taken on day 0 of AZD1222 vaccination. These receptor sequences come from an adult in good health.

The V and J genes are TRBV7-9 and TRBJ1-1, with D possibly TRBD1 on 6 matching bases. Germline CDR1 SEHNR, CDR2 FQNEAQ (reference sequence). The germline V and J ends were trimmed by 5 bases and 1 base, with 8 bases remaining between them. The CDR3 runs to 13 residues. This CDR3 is CASSRQENTEAFF. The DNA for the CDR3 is TGTGCCAGCAGCAGACAGGAGAACACTGAAGCTTTCTTT.

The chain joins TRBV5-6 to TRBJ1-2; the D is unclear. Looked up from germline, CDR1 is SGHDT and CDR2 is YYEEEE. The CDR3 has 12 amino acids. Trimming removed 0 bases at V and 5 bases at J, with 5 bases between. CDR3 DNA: TGTGCCAGCAGCTTGGTGGGGTATGGCTACACCTTC. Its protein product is CASSLVGYGYTF. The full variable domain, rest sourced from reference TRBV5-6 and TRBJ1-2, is DAGVTQSPTHLIKTRGQQVTLRCSPKSGHDTVSWYQQALGQGPQFIFQYYEEEERQRGNFPDRFSGHQFPNYSSELNVNALLLGDSALYLCASSLVGYGYTFGSGTRLTVV.

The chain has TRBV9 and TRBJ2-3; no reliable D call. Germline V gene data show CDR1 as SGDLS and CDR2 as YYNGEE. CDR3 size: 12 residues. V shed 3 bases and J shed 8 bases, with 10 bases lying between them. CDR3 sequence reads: CASSADPGTQYF. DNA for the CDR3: TGTGCCAGCAGCGCGGACCCAGGTACGCAGTATTTT.

The CDR3 sequence is CASKRTGIEAFF. As DNA, the CDR3 is TGTGCCAGCAAGCGGACAGGGATTGAAGCTTTCTTT. The chain is built from TRBV27 and TRBJ1-1; 8 bases line up with TRBD1. Germline V CDR1 and CDR2: MNHEY, SMNVEV (reference sequence). After removal of 7 bases from V and 7 bases from J, the junction contained 5 bases not matched to a gene. The CDR3 is 12 amino acids.

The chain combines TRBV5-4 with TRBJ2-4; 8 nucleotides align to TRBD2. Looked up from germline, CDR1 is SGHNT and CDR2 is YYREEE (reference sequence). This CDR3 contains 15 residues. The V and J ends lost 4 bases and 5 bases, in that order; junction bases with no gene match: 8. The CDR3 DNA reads TGTGCCAGCAGCCTCGACAGCGGGGGAGAAAACATTCAGTACTTC. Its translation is CASSLDSGGENIQYF.

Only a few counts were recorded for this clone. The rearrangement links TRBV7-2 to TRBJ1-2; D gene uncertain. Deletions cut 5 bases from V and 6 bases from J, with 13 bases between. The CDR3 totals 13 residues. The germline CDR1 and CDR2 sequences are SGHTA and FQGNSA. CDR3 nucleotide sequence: TGTGCCAGCAGCCCATATCTCTCGGATGGCTACACCTTC. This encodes CASSPYLSDGYTF. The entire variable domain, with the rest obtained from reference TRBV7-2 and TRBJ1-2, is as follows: GAGVSQSPSNKVTEKGKDVELRCDPISGHTALYWYRQSLGQGLEFLIYFQGNSAPDKSGLPSDRFSAERTGGSVSTLTIQRTQQEDSAVYLCASSPYLSDGYTFGSGTRLTVV.

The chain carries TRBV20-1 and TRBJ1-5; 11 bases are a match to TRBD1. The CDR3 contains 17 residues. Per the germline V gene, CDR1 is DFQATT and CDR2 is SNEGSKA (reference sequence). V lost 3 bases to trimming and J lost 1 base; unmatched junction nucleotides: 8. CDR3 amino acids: CSASRGQGDGSNQPQHF. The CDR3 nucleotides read TGCAGTGCTAGTCGGGGACAGGGGGATGGAAGCAATCAGCCCCAGCATTTT.

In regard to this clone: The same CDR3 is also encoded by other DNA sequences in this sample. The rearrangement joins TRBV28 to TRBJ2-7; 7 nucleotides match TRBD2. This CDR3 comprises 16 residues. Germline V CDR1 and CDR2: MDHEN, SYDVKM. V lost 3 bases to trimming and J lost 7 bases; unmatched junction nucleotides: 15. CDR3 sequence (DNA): TGTGCCAGCAGTTTTCGGGGGGACCGACGACTGGGGGAGCAGTACTTC. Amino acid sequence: CASSFRGDRRLGEQYF.

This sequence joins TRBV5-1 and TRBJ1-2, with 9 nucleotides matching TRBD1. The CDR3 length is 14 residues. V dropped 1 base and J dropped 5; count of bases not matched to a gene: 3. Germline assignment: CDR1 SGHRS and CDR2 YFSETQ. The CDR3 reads CASSLQDRGYGYTF. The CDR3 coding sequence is TGCGCCAGCAGCTTGCAGGACAGGGGTTATGGCTACACCTTC. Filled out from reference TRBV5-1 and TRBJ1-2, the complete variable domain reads KAGVTQTPRYLIKTRGQQVTLSCSPISGHRSVSWYQQTPGQGLQFLFEYFSETQRNKGNFPGRFSGRQFSNSRSEMNVSTLELGDSALYLCASSLQDRGYGYTFGSGTRLTVV.

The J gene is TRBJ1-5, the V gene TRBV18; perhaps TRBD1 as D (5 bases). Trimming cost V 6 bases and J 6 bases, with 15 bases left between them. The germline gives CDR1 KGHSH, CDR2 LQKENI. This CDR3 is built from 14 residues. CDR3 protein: CASSPQGVGQPQHF. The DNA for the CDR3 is TGTGCCAGCTCCCCTCAGGGAGTAGGTCAGCCCCAGCATTTT. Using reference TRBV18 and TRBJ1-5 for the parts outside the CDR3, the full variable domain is NAGVMQNPRHLVRRRGQEARLRCSPMKGHSHVYWYRQLPEEGLKFMVYLQKENIIDESGMPKERFSAEFPKEGPSILRIQQVVRGDSAAYFCASSPQGVGQPQHFGDGTRLSIL.